This T cell receptor beta chain was captured in a study of resident and recirculating memory T cells in vitiligo. Study observations and caveats: Clonality differed among vitiligo lesions, with no unique dominant clone.

Comments on this clone: What it binds is not known.

The CDR3 is 12 amino acids. V lost 3 bases to trimming and J lost 4 bases, with 6 bases between them. Germline V gene lookup returns CDR1 MNHNS and CDR2 SASEGT. Here immunoSEQ multiplex PCR was the method, and the copy in TCRdb shows in-frame clones only, minus some. The data contain 65,000 to 80,000 clones, 92% of them singletons. V and J are TRBV6-1 and TRBJ1-2; no clear D. Sequencing was done on a sample of blood. The origin of this receptor is a male donor with vitiligo. This CDR3 is CASSERIYGYTF. Written as DNA, the CDR3 is TGTGCCAGCAGTGAGCGGATCTATGGCTACACCTTC.